This TCR beta chain was identified in a study of T cells in Graves' hyperthyroidism and ophthalmopathy. Study-level results: Blood held most thyroid clonotypes expanded above 0.001 frequency. Stable hyperthyroidism was told apart from ophthalmopathy by a model built on 13 V-J features.

TCR beta CDR3 region amplification was performed from RNA transcripts. An initial round of RT-PCR targeting the TCR CDR3 relied on the HTBI primer set. In TCRdb, the multiplex PCR reads were re-called with MiXCR into one record per CDR3 protein. The top ten clones hold under 65% of a sample with 200,000 to 250,000 distinct CDR3 sequences, more than 15% of them seen once. Germline CDR1 and CDR2: SGHRS and YFSETQ. The CDR3 runs to 15 residues. Trimming took off 4 bases at V and 7 bases at J, with 21 bases between the two ends. As to this clonotype: Its specificity is unknown.

Lactation, pregnancy, other autoimmune disease or uncontrolled infection excluded patients. Together with thyroid ultrasound, orbital computed tomography, serum thyroxine and TRAb, clinical symptoms were used for diagnoses. The chain recombines TRBV5-1 with TRBJ2-7, with D maybe TRBD1 (6 bases). Source material: blood. The TCR comes from a man in his fifties or sixties with Graves' hyperthyroidism. CDR3: CASSPAGTWGREQYF. The CDR3 region has the DNA TGCGCCAGCAGCCCGGCTGGGACATGGGGTAGAGAGCAGTACTTC.